This TCR beta chain was captured in a study of blood T cell repertoires in COVID-19 (dated by TCRdb to the early 2020s). For the wider study: Collaborator samples came from the United States, Italy and Spain and covered acute and convalescent phases of COVID-19. Where available, HLA class I and class II types were obtained from metadata supplied by the sample provider rather than from assay-based typing. The samples were drawn from the first 160 participants of the ongoing ImmuneRACE study and from 950 to 1,500 subjects provided by 6 global collaborators. The material from the prospective study consisted of cDNA or gDNA derived from T cells, B-cell-depleted T cells, or PBMCs. Sample metadata almost always included a de-identified subject ID, COVID-19 status, age in years and sex. The repertoires were released in a freely available public database meant as a resource for research on the immune response to SARS-CoV-2. Subjects who had been exposed to COVID-19, were actively infected with it, or had recovered from it provided the deeply sampled blood TCRbeta repertoires that made up the dataset. Here is what the overall study found, with its caveats: How much clinical and demographic metadata was included differed by source and by participant, and the metadata was provided uncurated.

TCRbeta CDR3 regions were amplified from genomic DNA using the immunoSEQ Assay, a bias-controlled multiplex PCR. Regarding the original processing steps: Within the assay, amplification of reference gene primers was used to estimate how many nucleated cells each sample contained. To quantify the absolute abundance of each unique TCRbeta CDR3 rearrangement, sequence reads were collapsed and filtered. For each sample, productive Simpson clonality was calculated as the square root of Simpson's diversity index across productive rearrangements. Imported from immuneACCESS, the table was reduced by TCRdb to in-frame sequences with V and J called. These copies leave out some clones; in studies compared against another copy, an unresolved V gene accounts for under half, and the cause of the remainder is not known. V, J and clone size were drawn from that table, and D and trimming were deduced from the DNA. Present in this sample are roughly 350,000 clones, roughly 90% of which were seen just once. Of the sample, about 6.7% falls within the top ten clones.

Trimming accounts for 4 bases at V and 6 bases at J, while the number of junction bases matched to no gene is 4. Spanning cysteine to phenylalanine, the CDR3 consists of 14 amino acids. The only DNA kept is the CDR3, 42 bases in frame from the first base. Via the germline V gene, CDR1 is SNHLY and CDR2 FYNNEI. In its sample, this clone was seen a few times. Its antigen specificity is not known. One base away there is no much larger clone; base qualities are not given. In Seattle, one collaborating source enrolled patients while the infection was active and tracked those patients longitudinally over the course of disease. Collaborating institutions collected whole blood in K2EDTA tubes following their own protocols. Collaborator samples were shipped for TCRbeta analysis as frozen whole blood, isolated PBMCs, or DNA extracted from either sample type.

The chain joins TRBV2 to TRBJ2-7, with 12 bases matching TRBD2. This TCR was recovered from a woman between 65 and 79 years old with COVID-19, enrolled during active disease. Sequences were obtained from peripheral blood. The base sequence is TGTGCCAGCAGTGGTCGACTAGCGGGGGCCGAGCAGTACTTC. Its translation reads: CASSGRLAGAEQYF.